The 29 T cell receptor beta chains presented below share a single source sample, sequenced in a study of response to subunit inactivated influenza vaccine. From the RT-PCR reads, TCRdb called clonotypes with MiXCR, one entry per CDR3 protein. The table has a few hundred thousand distinct CDR3 sequences, 9% to 15% seen once. The input for sequencing was non-naive T cells sorted from PBMCs, taken less than 15 days before vaccination. These TCRs come from a man aged 45-60 years who received an inactivated influenza vaccine.

This clonotype appeared a few times. The chain is built from TRBV7-9 and TRBJ2-5, with 8 positions matching TRBD2. Losses at the gene ends were 5 bases for V and 5 bases for J; bases not matched to a gene: 10. Germline V lookup: CDR1 SEHNR, CDR2 FQNEAQ (reference sequence). The length of the CDR3 is 15 residues. The CDR3 bases are TGTGCCAGCAGCGGACGAGCGGGAGAATCTGAGACCCAGTACTTC. It codes for CASSGRAGESETQYF.

This clonotype was found a few times. V gene TRBV18 combines with J gene TRBJ2-7; D gene unclear. In germline, CDR1 is KGHSH, CDR2 LQKENI. Deletions cut 1 base from V and 4 bases from J, with 11 bases between. This CDR3 comprises 14 residues. The DNA for the CDR3 is TGTGCCAGCTCACCACAGGGTGGTCTGTACGAGCAGTACTTC. This sequence encodes CASSPQGGLYEQYF. Supplemented by reference TRBV18 and TRBJ2-7, the full variable domain reads NAGVMQNPRHLVRRRGQEARLRCSPMKGHSHVYWYRQLPEEGLKFMVYLQKENIIDESGMPKERFSAEFPKEGPSILRIQQVVRGDSAAYFCASSPQGGLYEQYFGPGTRLTVT.

The chain employs TRBV7-9 and TRBJ1-1; D gene ambiguous. Trimming cost V 8 bases and J 2 bases, with 12 bases left between them. Germline assignment: CDR1 SEHNR and CDR2 FQNEAQ (reference sequence). The CDR3 has 13 residues. The chain's CDR3 is CASSAGSNTEAFF. The CDR3 DNA follows: TGTGCCAGCTCGGCCGGGTCCAACACTGAAGCTTTCTTT. Looking up the rest from reference TRBV7-9 and TRBJ1-1 gives the full variable domain: DTGVSQNPRHKITKRGQNVTFRCDPISEHNRLYWYRQTLGQGPEFLTYFQNEAQLEKSRLLSDRFSAERPKGSFSTLEIQRTEQGDSAMYLCASSAGSNTEAFFGQGTRLTVV.

This clonotype appeared a few times. This chain links TRBV11-2 with TRBJ2-5; D perhaps matches TRBD1 (6 bases). V lost 7 bases and J lost 5, with 20 bases in between. From germline, CDR1 is SGHAT and CDR2 FQNNGV. The CDR3 is 15 residues long. CDR3 DNA sequence: TGTGCCAGCACCTTTTCCAACAGGGTGCTGGAGACCCAGTACTTC. Protein sequence: CASTFSNRVLETQYF.

This clonotype was seen a handful of times. The rearrangement links TRBV15 to TRBJ2-7, with 12 bases aligning to TRBD1. With V trimmed by 1 base and J by 0 bases, 16 bases remained unmatched. Germline V lookup: CDR1 LNHNV, CDR2 YYDKDF (reference sequence). The CDR3 has 21 amino acids. DNA for the CDR3: TGTGCCACCAGCAGAGGTAACCGGGACAGGGGGCATCGGCGGGACTCCTACGAGCAGTACTTC. This codes for CATSRGNRDRGHRRDSYEQYF.

The chain is built from TRBV25-1 and TRBJ2-1; the D is unclear. The CDR3 runs 16 residues. Germline-derived CDR1 and CDR2 are MGHDK and SYGVNS. V was pared by 3 bases and J by 0 bases, with 12 bases between. The CDR3 loop reads CASSDTILSSYNEQFF. The CDR3 DNA is TGTGCCAGCAGTGACACGATTCTTAGCTCCTACAATGAGCAGTTCTTC.

The chain is built from TRBV20-1 and TRBJ2-7, with 8 bases matching TRBD1. V lost 6 bases, J lost 4 bases, and 8 bases stayed unmatched. This CDR3 spans 13 amino acids. Germline CDR1 reads DFQATT; CDR2 reads SNEGSKA (reference sequence). The CDR3 loop reads CSAPRTGWYEQYF. Here the CDR3 DNA reads TGCAGTGCGCCGCGGACAGGGTGGTACGAGCAGTACTTC.

This clonotype was picked up a small number of times. The chain joins TRBV5-1 to TRBJ2-5; 7 bases align to TRBD2. Germline loops: CDR1 SGHRS, CDR2 YFSETQ. The V gene end was trimmed by 1 base and the J gene end by 1 base; junction bases not matched to a gene: 4. The CDR3 totals 15 residues. In nucleotides, the CDR3 is TGCGCCAGCAGCTTGTCGGGGGGTCGCCAAGAGACCCAGTACTTC. It is translated as CASSLSGGRQETQYF.

This clonotype was seen a few times. The J gene is TRBJ2-5, the V gene TRBV28, with D perhaps matching TRBD2 (6 bases). From germline, CDR1 is MDHEN and CDR2 SYDVKM. The CDR3 is made up of 13 amino acids. Trimming shortened V by 6 bases and J by 2 bases, and 10 bases separated the two germline ends. The CDR3 DNA sequence: TGTGCCAGCAGGCCCGGACTACAAGAGACCCAGTACTTC. It yields the protein CASRPGLQETQYF.

This clonotype appeared many times. The chain employs TRBV4-1 and TRBJ2-1; 11 bases map to TRBD1. Germline lookup yields CDR1 MGHRA and CDR2 YSYEKL. Trimming removed 1 base from V and 0 bases from J; junction bases left unmatched: 5. This CDR3 is 18 amino acids long. CDR3 sequence: CASSQVRTGGNSYNEQFF. As DNA, the CDR3 is TGCGCCAGCAGCCAAGTAAGGACAGGGGGCAACTCCTACAATGAGCAGTTCTTC.

The chain employs TRBV10-1 and TRBJ2-3, with D hard to call. The CDR3 is 12 residues long. The germline V gene has CDR1 WNHNN and CDR2 SYGVQD (reference sequence). V dropped 7 bases and J dropped 9 bases, with 14 bases sitting between them. The DNA of the CDR3 is TGCGCCAGCATGGGTGACACCGAAACGCAGTATTTT. Translating it yields CASMGDTETQYF.

The table lists this clonotype with many counts. The chain is built from TRBV20-1 and TRBJ2-5; D is uncertain. Germline V CDR1 and CDR2: DFQATT, SNEGSKA (reference sequence). V lost 7 bases and J 5 bases, leaving 11 bases between the germline ends. This CDR3 has 11 residues. The CDR3 DNA reads as TGCAGTGTTCGAGATTTGGAGACCCAGTACTTC. It is translated as CSVRDLETQYF.

This clonotype was seen only a few times. V is TRBV10-3 and J is TRBJ2-1; TRBD2 agrees at 11 bases. The CDR3 is 14 residues long. Germline values: CDR1 ENHRY, CDR2 SYGVKD. J gave up 6 bases and V 10 bases, and 8 bases lay outside the gene matches. Written as DNA, the CDR3 is TGTGCCACCATAGCGGGAGGGCATGGCAATGAGCAGTTCTTC. Encoded protein: CATIAGGHGNEQFF.

This clonotype has more than one count but fewer than ten. The V and J genes are TRBV2 and TRBJ2-6; the D is unclear. This CDR3 contains 15 residues. Trimming took off 6 bases at V and 0 bases at J, with 9 bases between the two ends. Germline assignment: CDR1 SNHLY and CDR2 FYNNEI. The chain's CDR3 is CASSQVDSGANVLTF. The DNA for the CDR3 is TGTGCCAGCAGCCAAGTCGACTCTGGGGCCAACGTCCTGACTTTC.

A few counts support this clonotype. This chain connects TRBV20-1 to TRBJ1-4, with D possibly matching TRBD1 (5 bases). V was cut by 5 bases and J by 5 bases, with 12 bases left in between. CDR1 and CDR2 from the germline V gene are DFQATT and SNEGSKA (reference sequence). The CDR3 extends over 13 amino acids. CDR3 in amino acids: CSAYGAQNEKLFF. CDR3 sequence (DNA): TGCAGTGCTTATGGGGCGCAGAATGAAAAACTGTTTTTT.

This clonotype has more than one count but fewer than ten. The CDR3 loop is CASSQAHSGLYNEQFF. The DNA of the CDR3 is TGCGCCAGCAGCCAAGCCCACTCAGGCCTGTACAATGAGCAGTTCTTC. The rearrangement uses TRBV4-3 and TRBJ2-1; D not certain. V was trimmed by 1 base and J by 4 bases, leaving 14 bases between them. Per the germline V gene, CDR1 is LGHNA and CDR2 is YSLEER. The length of the CDR3 is 16 residues.

This clonotype has a count of ten or more. J is TRBJ2-7 and V is TRBV24-1; TRBD2 matches 14 bases. Germline-derived CDR1 and CDR2 are KGHDR and SFDVKD. CDR3 length equals 15 residues. Trimming took 4 bases from V and 5 from J; bases not matched to a gene: 3. The CDR3 nucleotides are TGTGCCACCAGTGACGGACTAGCGGGAGGCCACGAGCAGTACTTC. This encodes CATSDGLAGGHEQYF.

The J gene is TRBJ1-5, the V gene TRBV7-2; D not certain. The CDR3 sequence is 14 residues long. Germline assignment: CDR1 SGHTA and CDR2 FQGNSA. Between the trimmed V and J ends, which lost 5 bases and 2 bases, there was a span of 10 bases. This CDR3 is CASSPDAGNQPQHF. As DNA, the CDR3 is TGTGCCAGCAGCCCCGACGCCGGCAATCAGCCCCAGCATTTT.

This clonotype was observed a handful of times. The genes are TRBV12-3 or TRBV12-4 and TRBJ2-7; the D gene is possibly TRBD1 (6 bases). V was cut by 6 bases and J by 4 bases, with 16 bases left in between. This CDR3 comprises 14 residues. The CDR3 region is CASSPDSLPYEQYF. The DNA for the CDR3 is TGTGCCAGCAGCCCGGACAGCCTCCCGTACGAGCAGTACTTC.

This clonotype was found many times. The chain links TRBV12-3 or TRBV12-4 to TRBJ2-2; D is ambiguous. This CDR3 spans 12 amino acids. The germline V and J ends were trimmed by 0 bases and 6 bases, with 2 bases remaining between them. Written as DNA, the CDR3 is TGTGCCAGCAGTTTAGCCCCCGGGGAGCTGTTTTTT. As protein: CASSLAPGELFF.

The gene calls are TRBV28 and TRBJ2-1; 9 bases align to TRBD1. Losses at the gene ends were 10 bases for V and 7 bases for J; bases not matched to a gene: 20. This CDR3 is built from 17 residues. Germline CDR1 reads MDHEN; CDR2 reads SYDVKM. The chain's CDR3 is CATAPLQGQGRRNEQFF. In nucleotides, the CDR3 is TGTGCCACAGCACCCCTACAGGGACAGGGTAGGAGGAATGAGCAGTTCTTC.

The chain couples TRBV5-1 to TRBJ2-1; the D gene is possibly TRBD2 (6 bases). The V end lost 0 bases, the J end lost 0 bases, and 16 bases lay between the germline ends. Germline V gives CDR1 SGHRS, CDR2 YFSETQ. The CDR3 is 18 residues long. The CDR3 DNA reads as TGCGCCAGCAGCTTGGAGCGGGCAGGCACTAGCTCCTACAATGAGCAGTTCTTC. It translates to CASSLERAGTSSYNEQFF.

The chain is built from TRBV20-1 and TRBJ2-1; D is unclear. The CDR3 length is 14 residues. V was cut by 0 bases and J by 1 base, with 7 bases left in between. The germline V gene has CDR1 DFQATT and CDR2 SNEGSKA (reference sequence). The chain's CDR3 is CSARDKGSYNEQFF. The CDR3, as DNA: TGCAGTGCTAGAGATAAGGGTTCCTACAATGAGCAGTTCTTC.

There are a few counts of this clonotype. V and J are TRBV28 and TRBJ2-2, with D maybe TRBD2 (6 bases). The CDR3 runs 15 residues. CDR1 is MDHEN, CDR2 SYDVKM, per germline. With 7 bases removed from V and 4 bases from J, the gap between germline ends came to 16 bases. In DNA, the CDR3 is TGTGCCAGCACCCGGGGAGGTCGGGGCACCGGGGAGCTGTTTTTT. This codes for CASTRGGRGTGELFF.

This clonotype has at least ten counts. V gene TRBV9 combines with J gene TRBJ2-7; TRBD1 might be the D (6 bases). The CDR3 runs to 16 residues. V lost 0 bases and J lost 3, with 16 bases in between. CDR1 and CDR2 (germline): SGDLS, YYNGEE. CDR3 amino acids: CASSVAPTGPYYEQYF. CDR3 in DNA: TGTGCCAGCAGCGTAGCTCCGACAGGACCGTACTACGAGCAGTACTTC.

The genes are TRBV4-3 and TRBJ2-6; no firm D call. Per the germline V gene, CDR1 is LGHNA and CDR2 is YSLEER. Trimming shortened V by 0 bases and J by 1 base, and 10 bases separated the two germline ends. The CDR3 has 17 amino acids. The CDR3 coding sequence is TGCGCCAGCAGCCAAGACACCCCGGGTTCTGGGGCCAACGTCCTGACTTTC. Translating gives CASSQDTPGSGANVLTF.

This clonotype was counted many times. The CDR3 DNA is TGCAGCGCTTTTCCCCAGGGGGCTTTAACTGAAGCTTTCTTT. Its translation: CSAFPQGALTEAFF. This rearrangement joins TRBV29-1 to TRBJ1-1, with 8 bases fitting TRBD1. The CDR3 is made up of 14 amino acids. The germline V gene encodes CDR1 SQVTM and CDR2 ANQGSEA. Germline trimming cut 7 bases from V and 5 bases from J; bases unmatched to any gene: 12.

This clonotype was counted ten times or more. The junction shows a germline mismatch at one end, possibly a read error. The chain uses TRBV25-1 and TRBJ2-7; 8 nucleotides agree with TRBD2. The CDR3 is made up of 9 amino acids. From germline, CDR1 is MGHDK and CDR2 SYGVNS. The CDR3 sequence: CGRDYEQYF. CDR3 nucleotides: TGCGGGAGGGACTACGAGCAGTACTTC.

This clonotype appeared a few times. The V call is TRBV29-1, the J call TRBJ2-7; D is possibly TRBD1 or TRBD2 (6 bases each). The CDR3 extends over 16 amino acids. Germline V gene sequence: CDR1 SQVTM, CDR2 ANQGSEA. Between the trimmed V and J ends, which lost 5 bases and 3 bases, there was a span of 23 bases. CDR3 nucleotide sequence: TGCAGCGTTCACGATACAAAGGGGGGATTCGGCTACGAGCAGTACTTC. Amino acids: CSVHDTKGGFGYEQYF.